Each of the 2 T cell receptor beta chains below was sequenced from the same sample in a study of OX40 agonist ivuxolimab in advanced cancers. Clones were read by immunoSEQ multiplex PCR, and TCRdb kept only the in-frame ones, dropping some. The sample records about 71,000 clones, 91% being singletons. This specimen consisted of CD4+ or CD8+ T cells sorted from blood, obtained in a trial of the OX40 agonist ivuxolimab. The receptors here all came from an adult with an advanced solid tumor such as melanoma, head and neck, liver or kidney cancer.

The CDR3 loop is CASSQEGGSSYNEQFF. The CDR3 DNA is TGCGCCAGCAGCCAAGAAGGCGGGAGCTCCTACAATGAGCAGTTCTTC. This chain uses TRBV4-3 with TRBJ2-1; 7 nucleotides align to TRBD2. V was clipped by 0 bases and J by 0 bases; unmatched bases: 2. The CDR3 runs 16 residues. Looked up from germline, CDR1 is LGHNA and CDR2 is YSLEER.

This sequence joins TRBV27 and TRBJ2-1; D is ambiguous. CDR1 and CDR2 (germline): MNHEY, SMNVEV (reference sequence). V dropped 1 base and J dropped 5 bases, with 6 bases sitting between them. There are 13 residues in the CDR3. The CDR3 reads CASSLYADNEQFF. The CDR3 DNA follows: TGTGCCAGCAGTTTATATGCAGACAATGAGCAGTTCTTC.